This T cell receptor (beta chain) was captured in a study of blood T cell repertoires in COVID-19. Study information: T cells, B-cell-depleted T cells, or PBMCs provided the cDNA or gDNA that served as material.

Source study methods: Estimation of nucleated cell counts relied on the amplification of reference gene primers. Clones were sequenced by immunoSEQ multiplex PCR, and TCRdb holds only the in-frame ones, with some missing. The D gene and trimming were derived from the DNA, and the V and J assignments and clone size from that table. The repertoire holds 100,000 to 150,000 clones, with less than 90% as singletons. V was trimmed by 4 bases and J by 7 bases, leaving 15 bases between them. The CDR3 loop spans 14 amino acids. Looked up from germline, CDR1 is SGHKS and CDR2 is YYEKEE (reference sequence). The chain has TRBV5-5 and TRBJ2-1, with a tentative D call TRBD1 (6 bases). This clonotype originated in a young woman who had recovered from COVID-19. Material for sequencing was peripheral blood. CDR3 region: CASSPTGYSNEQFF. The CDR3 DNA reads as TGTGCCAGCAGCCCTACAGGGTATTCAAATGAGCAGTTCTTC.